What follows describes a single T cell receptor (beta chain). Its target antigen remains unknown. No per-base quality is available; no much larger clone lies one base away. This sample stems from a study of cytomegalovirus exposure and HLA in healthy donors (dated 2017 in TCRdb). With regard to the full study: In an earlier analysis of 587 of the donors, 276 Gb of sequence data and 90 million to 130 million unique TCR beta sequences from roughly 180 million T cells were reported. Four to six DR-DQ haplotypes were handled as single units for association and clustering, since linkage in the cohort was strong. HLA typing included class I and class II loci at four-digit resolution. The study used immunosequencing to profile the T cell repertoires of 670 or so subjects and linked those repertoires to cytomegalovirus serostatus. In addition to the first cohort of roughly 700 subjects, a separate validation cohort of 130 or so different subjects was used. The study aimed to test whether cataloging public T cell receptors could reveal signatures of past pathogen exposure. A later genetic analysis used genome-wide SNP genotypes for 398 of the 666 donors, treating that subset as a discovery cohort. High-throughput TCR immunosequencing, statistical association of individual TCRs with disease status, and machine learning were combined to predict cytomegalovirus infection status. An earlier analysis of nearly 600 of the donors applied high-throughput TCR beta sequencing to assess whether each TCR beta V gene segment acted as functional or pseudogenic. Of the roughly 400 genotyped donors, about 80% fell in the genetic ancestry cluster associated with self-reported Caucasian donors. Among 398 genotyped donors of the cohort, an average of approximately 230,000 unique TCR beta nucleotide sequences were sequenced per donor, roughly a sixth of them non-productive. All discovery cohort repertoires had been generated on a single sequencing platform. Rather than drawing on any new phenotypic data, the later analysis identified candidate immune exposures from TCR beta sequences and the way those sequences occurred across donors. About 280 gigabases of sequencing data and approximately 85 million unique TCR sequences were included in an early release covering 550 to 650 HLA-typed donors. In a later analysis, previously published TCR beta repertoires from 550 to 700 donors were re-analyzed and high-resolution HLA genotyping was added so that TCR occurrence patterns could be studied. Donor age, sex, ethnicity and CMV serostatus were collected together with the repertoire data. The number of typed donors differed by locus: about 620-630 for A, B, C, DRB1 and DQB1; approximately 540 for DQA1; some 610 for DPA1; and some 450 for DPB1.

On the study overall, not on this receptor specifically: At a false discovery rate of 0.05, a later analysis linked some 17,000 TCR beta sequences to specific HLA alleles. HLA typing was unavailable for some donors at each locus, so association tests used only the typed subset. Most TCR sequences were observed very rarely across donors, whereas some public TCRs were present in many individuals. According to a later analysis, parvovirus B19, influenza, CMV and Epstein-Barr virus appeared linked to several top co-occurrence clusters. It was suggested by the authors that the approach could potentially be generalized to other disease states and immunological phenotypes. In vitro tests confirmed that a few of the cytomegalovirus-associated TCR beta chains recognize cytomegalovirus antigens. Linkage disequilibrium might explain the correlated functional status among segregating V segments, but an unknown experimental factor could not be ruled out. In a later analysis, HLA-associated TCR beta chains were found to be more clonally expanded and to have lower generation probabilities than equally common non-associated chains. The cohort was sequenced for TCR beta chains only, and without alpha or paired-chain data the features that could be detected were limited. In a later analysis, most CMV-associated TCR beta chains were found to appear HLA-restricted, with HLA associations seemingly driven largely by CMV exposure. The study gave a list of more than 150 TCR beta chains associated with cytomegalovirus. The presence/absence analyses assumed that sequencing depth was roughly uniform across donors, and that assumption may not be true. Immune exposure information for the cohort was limited to CMV serostatus. In an earlier analysis of about 600 of the donors, most TCR beta V segments appeared in productive rearrangements about 87% or about 30% of the time, broadly matching IMGT annotations. Because counts were too low, seventeen rarely observed V segments, including chromosome 9 orphons, were excluded from the earlier analysis of under 650 of the donors. Compared with the approximately 700-donor mean, donors in an Asian-associated ancestry cluster had fewer N-insertions in productive TCRs, according to a later genetic analysis. A group of highly shared sequence variants was considered likely to be a technical artifact of the sequencing pipeline. Some IMGT-functional V segments, including TRBV6-2 and TRBV6-3, could not be distinguished by the 87-base-pair reads and were therefore excluded. In a later analysis, TCR association rates were found to vary across HLA loci, with the most associated TCRs seen for DRB1 alleles and the fewest for HLA-C alleles. V-gene and J-gene trimming of TCR beta chains was associated with a missense DCLRE1C variant in a later genetic analysis, and the association was replicated in an independent cohort. Assigning TCR associations to individual alleles was difficult when HLA alleles, especially DR and DQ, strongly co-occurred. A further reported finding was that TCR beta sequences accurately predicted the HLA-A and HLA-B alleles for most subjects in the first cohort. Cytomegalovirus status was reported to be diagnosed by the classifier with high specificity and sensitivity in both the original and validation cohorts.

Inclusive of the bounding cysteine and phenylalanine, the CDR3 is 14 residues long. Only CDR3 DNA is held: 42 bases, read in frame from base 1. The CDR1 and CDR2 encoded by the germline V gene are SGHTA and FQGNSA. Trimming removed 5 bases from V and 0 bases from J, leaving 10 bases between the germline ends. The cohort consisted of 600 to 700 healthy bone marrow donors. Cohort members were all nominally healthy when sampled, although unrecorded immune exposures were likely present. The donor tested CMV seronegative, placing the donor among the 350 or so seronegative members of the cohort. A peripheral blood sample was provided by each donor, and peripheral blood mononuclear cells were used for TCR beta sequencing. The Qiagen DNeasy Blood Extraction Kit was used to extract genomic DNA from the blood cell samples. Library prep was done by the immunoSEQ multiplex PCR assay. A mixture of 60 forward primers for TCR Vbeta segments and 13 reverse primers for TCR Jbeta segments was used in the multiplex PCR. The CDR3 region of rearranged TCR beta genes was amplified from genomic DNA with a multiplex PCR assay. Amplified TCR beta libraries were sequenced as 87-base-pair reads on the Illumina HiSeq System. On the study's bioinformatics: A later analysis tallied tens of millions of unique TCR beta chains across the 666 repertoires, and about 10 million of those chains were shared by two or more donors. To remove PCR and sequencing errors, raw reads were error-corrected and collapsed into unique sequences using a nearest-neighbor algorithm that merged closely related sequences. CDR3 sequences were aligned to IMGT reference sequences to assign V, D and J gene segments. Each retained sequence needed at least a six-nucleotide match to both a V gene segment and a J gene segment. A rearrangement was called productive if the CDR3 had no stop codons and remained in frame with V and J, and every other rearrangement was called non-productive. Following IMGT convention, CDR3 was defined as the stretch from the second conserved V-encoded cysteine up to the conserved J-encoded phenylalanine. In an earlier analysis of approximately 590 of the donors, sequences lacking an unambiguous match to a single V gene segment were excluded. An earlier analysis of 587 of the donors classified V segments as functional when productive rearrangements were above 56.7% and as segregating when the standard deviation between donors was above 5%. To diagnose cytomegalovirus status from the catalog of TCR beta chain sequences, a statistical classification framework was built. In a later analysis, TCR nucleotide sequences were compared against IMGT/GENE-DB human TR gene sequences so that V and J genes could be assigned. The TCRdist pipeline was used in a later analysis to assign CDR3 sequences and most-parsimonious VDJ recombination scenarios. A later analysis defined each TCR beta chain by its CDR3 amino acid sequence plus V-gene family, and excluded reads lacking a unique V-gene family. As a way to deal with suspected cross-contamination and a sequencing artifact, a later analysis dropped hundreds of nucleotide sequences that were highly shared and had low generation probability. In a later analysis, a clonal expansion index was calculated for each public chain from normalized within-repertoire ranks of inferred template counts. A later analysis computed generation probabilities with a VDJ recombination model fitted to out-of-frame rearrangements, and checked the results against IGoR. In a later analysis, hypergeometric tests were used to score TCR-TCR, TCR-HLA and TCR-CMV co-occurrence, with a repertoire-size bias correction applied to TCR pairs. False discovery rates were estimated in a later analysis by permuting HLA or CMV assignments 20 times. In a later analysis, co-occurring TCRs were grouped using DBSCAN, with TCRdist sequence similarity added in when clustering inside HLA-allele-positive subsets. For co-occurrence clustering, repertoires with fewer than 30,000 or more than 120,000 public chains were excluded, along with five or six repertoires with anomalous nucleotide sharing. The immuneACCESS repertoire file appears here via TCRdb, limited to in-frame rearrangements. These files lack a portion of the clones; in checked studies, under half of the deficit traces to unresolved V genes, and the cause of the others is not known. V and J calls and clone size are given by that table; D and trimming were obtained from the DNA. Present in this sample are 150,000 to 200,000 clones, about four fifths of which were seen just once. The ten most abundant clones make up less than 2.5% of the sample.

The sequence is built from TRBV7-2 and TRBJ1-1, and the D gene may be TRBD1, 5 bases matching. This receptor was identified in a woman aged 45 to 65 in good health and CMV-seronegative. Sequences were obtained from PBMCs. The DNA sequence reads TGTGCCAGCAGCCCGACAGCCTTGAACACTGAAGCTTTCTTT. It specifies CASSPTALNTEAFF.